This TCR beta chain derives from a study of blood T cell repertoires in COVID-19. The CDR3 covers 15 residues. Germline loops: CDR1 SNHLY, CDR2 FYNNEI. The ends lost 6 bases at V and 7 bases at J; junction bases unmatched: 9. Study processing details: Estimation of nucleated cell counts relied on the amplification of reference gene primers. Here immunoSEQ multiplex PCR was the method, and the copy in TCRdb shows in-frame clones only, minus some. The D gene and trimming were derived from the DNA, and the V and J assignments and clone size from that table. The sample has approximately 150,000 clones, about nine tenths seen once.

The specimen sequenced was peripheral blood. The rearrangement joins TRBV2 to TRBJ2-1, with TRBD1 matching over 10 bases. The clonotype originates from a young man with COVID-19, enrolled during active disease. The CDR3 coding sequence is TGTGCCAGCAGAAACGACAGGGGGCGTTTAAATGAGCAGTTCTTC. This codes for CASRNDRGRLNEQFF.